The 6 T cell receptor beta chains given below trace back to one sample, sequenced in a study of T-cell reconstitution after alpha-beta-depleted transplantation in children. The authors prepared the TCRbeta library with unique molecular identifiers. TCRdb re-called the PCR reads through MiXCR, storing one row per CDR3 protein. Altogether some 240,000 distinct CDR3 sequences are present, roughly a tenth being singletons, with the ten largest covering 5% to 6%. Sequences were derived from PBMCs from the stem cell graft donor, sampled from the stem cell graft. These receptors all come from a human donor who donated a stem cell graft to a child with SCID.

This clonotype occurred many times. The rearrangement uses TRBV5-6 and TRBJ2-5; no clear D gene. V was pared by 1 base and J by 1 base, with 8 bases between. Germline CDR1 and CDR2: SGHDT and YYEEEE. CDR3 length: 14 residues. The CDR3, as DNA: TGTGCCAGCAGCTTGAAGGGCGGCCAAGAGACCCAGTACTTC. The encoded protein is CASSLKGGQETQYF.

This clonotype was detected many times. The chain recombines TRBV2 with TRBJ2-5, with 9 bases lining up with TRBD1. V lost 4 bases to trimming and J lost 5 bases; unmatched junction nucleotides: 8. CDR3 size: 15 residues. Germline V gene lookup returns CDR1 SNHLY and CDR2 FYNNEI. CDR3 sequence reads: CASSAPTGGYETQYF. The DNA of the CDR3 is TGTGCCAGCAGTGCCCCGACAGGGGGTTACGAGACCCAGTACTTC.

There are many counts of this clonotype. The rearrangement uses TRBV4-1 and TRBJ2-1; 12 nucleotides match TRBD2. CDR1 MGHRA and CDR2 YSYEKL come from the germline V gene. The V and J ends lost 5 bases and 4 bases, in that order; junction bases with no gene match: 15. This CDR3 is 19 amino acids long. This chain's CDR3 is CASSARLAGAANTYNEQFF. The CDR3 nucleotides read TGCGCCAGCAGCGCCCGACTAGCGGGGGCTGCAAACACGTACAATGAGCAGTTCTTC.

This clonotype was seen at least ten times. V is TRBV3-1 and J is TRBJ2-1; TRBD2 agrees at 10 bases. The CDR3 loop spans 17 amino acids. Germline V gene lookup returns CDR1 LGHDT and CDR2 YNNKEL (reference sequence). The junction had 9 bases not matched to a gene; V was cut back by 3 bases and J by 4 bases. The CDR3 coding sequence is TGTGCCAGCAGCCAGGACAGCGGGGGGGTAATTTACAATGAGCAGTTCTTC. This sequence encodes CASSQDSGGVIYNEQFF.

The chain is built from TRBV5-6 and TRBJ2-3; TRBD2 matches 10 bases. CDR3 length equals 15 residues. The junction had 5 bases not matched to a gene; V was cut back by 3 bases and J by 4 bases. Per germline, CDR1 SGHDT and CDR2 YYEEEE. CDR3 sequence (DNA): TGTGCCAGCAGCTCCTTAGCGGGAGGATCAGATACGCAGTATTTT. Amino acid sequence: CASSSLAGGSDTQYF.

This clonotype was seen at least ten times. The chain joins TRBV5-1 to TRBJ2-3; TRBD2 matches 7 bases. J gave up 4 bases and V 4 bases, and 9 bases lay outside the gene matches. CDR3 length: 15 amino acids. The germline V gene encodes CDR1 SGHRS and CDR2 YFSETQ. The CDR3 sequence is CASSPREGRADTQYF. The CDR3 region has the DNA TGCGCCAGCAGCCCCCGGGAAGGGAGGGCAGATACGCAGTATTTT.